These 2 T cell receptor beta chains were sequenced from one sample in a study of shared clonotypes between healthy human individuals (TCRdb year 2020). Library method: the immunoSEQ multiplex PCR assay. Here the immuneACCESS table is served through TCRdb, limited to in-frame sequences with V and J called. Missing clones are a known gap in these copies; in checked studies unresolved V genes cover under half, and the rest lacks a known reason. This sample gives over a million clones in total; around 97% of them show up just once. The ten largest clones capture 0.95% to 1.5% of the sample. The material sequenced was naive CD4+ T cells sorted from blood. The cell subset or site label of this sample denotes: CD45RA+ positively selected. The receptors derive from a man in his thirties or forties in good health.

V and J are TRBV2 and TRBJ2-1, with 13 bases that match TRBD2. Germline CDR1 reads SNHLY; CDR2 reads FYNNEI. The CDR3 has 17 amino acids. The V segment lost 3 bases and the J segment 6 bases; nucleotides outside the gene matches: 8. The CDR3 protein is CASSDLGRTSGSNEQFF. The CDR3 DNA reads as TGTGCCAGCAGTGATCTAGGGCGGACTAGCGGGAGCAATGAGCAGTTCTTC. Complete variable domain (other parts from reference TRBV2 and TRBJ2-1): EPEVTQTPSHQVTQMGQEVILRCVPISNHLYFYWYRQILGQKVEFLVSFYNNEISEKSEIFDDQFSVERPDGSNFTLKIRSTKLEDSAMYFCASSDLGRTSGSNEQFFGPGTRLTVL.

This chain joins TRBV4-2 and TRBJ2-7; no clear D. V dropped 4 bases and J dropped 7 bases, with 14 bases sitting between them. The CDR3 length is 13 residues. The germline gives CDR1 LGHNA, CDR2 YNFKEQ. As DNA, the CDR3 is TGTGCCAGCAGCCCTGTCAGTCTCGGTGAGCAGTACTTC. Translation: CASSPVSLGEQYF.